This entry is about one T cell receptor beta chain. As yet, its antigen is unknown. This CDR3 is 15 amino acids long. The germline V gene encodes CDR1 SQVTM and CDR2 ANQGSEA. With 2 bases removed from V and 0 bases from J, the gap between germline ends came to 11 bases. The data were obtained in a study of CD8 T cells in Susac syndrome. Broader study findings: It was acknowledged in the study that its TCR sequencing and HLA analysis involved a relatively small number of individuals.

The patients who served as multiple sclerosis controls were treatment-naive and had stable or active relapsing-remitting disease that fulfilled the revised McDonald criteria. Both CD4+ and CD8+ T cells were negatively isolated, and TEMRA cells underwent FACS enrichment. With random hexamers, about 0.5 to 1 ug RNA was reverse transcribed. An immunoSEQ multiplex PCR generated amplified TCR beta CDR3 products spanning 54 Vbeta and 13 Jbeta. TCRdb re-analysed the immunoSEQ multiplex PCR reads in MiXCR, keeping a single row per CDR3 protein. The sample includes more than 250,000 distinct CDR3 sequences, around 92% seen only once; the top ten take over 0.065%.

Material for sequencing was CD4+ T cells from PBMCs. This chain joins TRBV29-1 and TRBJ2-4; D unclear. This receptor was identified in a human donor with multiple sclerosis. The CDR3 nucleotides are TGCAGCGTTGAAACGCAGCCTTTAGCCAAAAACATTCAGTACTTC. This gives the protein CSVETQPLAKNIQYF.